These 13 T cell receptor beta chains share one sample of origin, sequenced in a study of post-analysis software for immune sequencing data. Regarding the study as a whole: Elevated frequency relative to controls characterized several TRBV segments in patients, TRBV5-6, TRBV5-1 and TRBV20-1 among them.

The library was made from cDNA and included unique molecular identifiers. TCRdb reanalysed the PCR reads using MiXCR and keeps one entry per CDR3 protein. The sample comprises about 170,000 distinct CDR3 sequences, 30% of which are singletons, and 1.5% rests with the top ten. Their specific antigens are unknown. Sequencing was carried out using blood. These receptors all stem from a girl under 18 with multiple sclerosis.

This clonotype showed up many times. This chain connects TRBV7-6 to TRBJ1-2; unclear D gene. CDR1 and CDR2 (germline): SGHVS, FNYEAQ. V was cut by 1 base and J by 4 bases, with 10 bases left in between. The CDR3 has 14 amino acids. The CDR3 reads CASSLVAAGYGYTF. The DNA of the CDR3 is TGTGCCAGCAGCTTAGTTGCGGCCGGCTATGGCTACACCTTC.

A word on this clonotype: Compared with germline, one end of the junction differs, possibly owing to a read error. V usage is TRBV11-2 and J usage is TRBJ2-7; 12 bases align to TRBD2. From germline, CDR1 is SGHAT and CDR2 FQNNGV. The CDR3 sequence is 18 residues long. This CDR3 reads CANSKRTVLAGGSYEQYF. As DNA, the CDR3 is TGTGCCAACAGCAAAAGGACGGTACTAGCGGGAGGTTCCTACGAGCAGTACTTC.

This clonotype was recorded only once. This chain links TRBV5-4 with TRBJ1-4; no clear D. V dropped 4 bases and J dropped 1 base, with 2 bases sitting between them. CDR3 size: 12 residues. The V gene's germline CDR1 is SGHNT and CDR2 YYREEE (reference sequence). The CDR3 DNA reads TGTGCCAGCAGCAAAACTAATGAAAAACTGTTTTTT. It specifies CASSKTNEKLFF.

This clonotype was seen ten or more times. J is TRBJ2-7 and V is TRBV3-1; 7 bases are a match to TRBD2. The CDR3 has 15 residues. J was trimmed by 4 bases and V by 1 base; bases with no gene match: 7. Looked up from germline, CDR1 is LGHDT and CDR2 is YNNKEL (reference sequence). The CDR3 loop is CASSQVSGMSYEQYF. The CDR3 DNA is TGTGCCAGCAGCCAAGTCAGCGGGATGAGTTACGAGCAGTACTTC.

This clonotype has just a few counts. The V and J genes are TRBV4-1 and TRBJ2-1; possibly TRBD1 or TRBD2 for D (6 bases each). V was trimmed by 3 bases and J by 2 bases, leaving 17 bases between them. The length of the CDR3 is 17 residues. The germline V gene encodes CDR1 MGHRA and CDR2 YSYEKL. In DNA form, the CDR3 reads TGCGCCAGCAGCCAGGAGGGTCTTGAGGGGGCCTACAATGAGCAGTTCTTC. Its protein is CASSQEGLEGAYNEQFF.

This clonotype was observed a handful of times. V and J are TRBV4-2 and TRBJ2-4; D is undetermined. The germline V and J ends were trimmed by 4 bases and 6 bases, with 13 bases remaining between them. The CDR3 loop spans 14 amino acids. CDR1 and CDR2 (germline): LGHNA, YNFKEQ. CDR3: CASSPWAIGNIQYF. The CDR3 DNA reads TGTGCCAGCAGCCCGTGGGCAATCGGAAACATTCAGTACTTC.

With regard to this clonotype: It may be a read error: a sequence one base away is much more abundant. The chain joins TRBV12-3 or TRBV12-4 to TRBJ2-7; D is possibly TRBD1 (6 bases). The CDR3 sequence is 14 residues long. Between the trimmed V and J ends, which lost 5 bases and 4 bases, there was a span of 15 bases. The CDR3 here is CASSKVQGRYEQYF. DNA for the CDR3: TGTGCCAGCAGTAAGGTACAGGGCCGATACGAGCAGTACTTC.

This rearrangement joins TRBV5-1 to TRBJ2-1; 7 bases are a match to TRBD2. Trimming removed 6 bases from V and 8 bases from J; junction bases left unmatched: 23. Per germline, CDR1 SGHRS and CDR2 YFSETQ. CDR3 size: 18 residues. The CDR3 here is CASNPTGTMAAFGDEQFF. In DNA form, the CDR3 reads TGCGCCAGCAACCCCACCGGGACTATGGCCGCGTTCGGCGATGAGCAGTTCTTC.

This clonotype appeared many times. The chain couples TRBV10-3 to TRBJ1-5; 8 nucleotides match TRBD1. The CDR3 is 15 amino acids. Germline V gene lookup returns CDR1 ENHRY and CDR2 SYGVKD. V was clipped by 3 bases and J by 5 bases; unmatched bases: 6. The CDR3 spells CAISDSNRGYQPQHF. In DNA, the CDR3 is TGTGCCATCAGTGACTCTAACAGGGGGTATCAGCCCCAGCATTTT.

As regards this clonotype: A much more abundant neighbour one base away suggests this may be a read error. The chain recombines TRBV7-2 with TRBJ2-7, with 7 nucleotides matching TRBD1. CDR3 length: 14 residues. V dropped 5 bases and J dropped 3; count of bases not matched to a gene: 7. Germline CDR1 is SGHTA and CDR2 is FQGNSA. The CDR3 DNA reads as TGTGCCAGCAGCCCCGGACAGGTCCGCTACGAGCAGTACTTC. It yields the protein CASSPGQVRYEQYF.

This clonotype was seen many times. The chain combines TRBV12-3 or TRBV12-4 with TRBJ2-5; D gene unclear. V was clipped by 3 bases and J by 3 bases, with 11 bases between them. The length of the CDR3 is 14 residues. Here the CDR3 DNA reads TGTGCCAGCAGTTTGGCTTGGGCCGAAGAGACCCAGTACTTC. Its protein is CASSLAWAEETQYF.

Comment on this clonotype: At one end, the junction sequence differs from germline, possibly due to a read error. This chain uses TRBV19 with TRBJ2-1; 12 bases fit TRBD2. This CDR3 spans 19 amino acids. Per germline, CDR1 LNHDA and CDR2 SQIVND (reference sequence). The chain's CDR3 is CVSSISGLAGLSSYNEQFF. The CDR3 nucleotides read TGTGTCAGTAGTATTTCCGGACTAGCGGGACTTAGCTCCTACAATGAGCAGTTCTTC.

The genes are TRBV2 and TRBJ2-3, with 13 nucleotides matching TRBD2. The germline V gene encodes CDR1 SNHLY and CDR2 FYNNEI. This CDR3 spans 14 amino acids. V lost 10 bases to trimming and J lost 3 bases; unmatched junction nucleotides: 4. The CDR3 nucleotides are TGTGCCACCGGACTAGCGGGAGTGACAGATACGCAGTATTTT. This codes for CATGLAGVTDTQYF.